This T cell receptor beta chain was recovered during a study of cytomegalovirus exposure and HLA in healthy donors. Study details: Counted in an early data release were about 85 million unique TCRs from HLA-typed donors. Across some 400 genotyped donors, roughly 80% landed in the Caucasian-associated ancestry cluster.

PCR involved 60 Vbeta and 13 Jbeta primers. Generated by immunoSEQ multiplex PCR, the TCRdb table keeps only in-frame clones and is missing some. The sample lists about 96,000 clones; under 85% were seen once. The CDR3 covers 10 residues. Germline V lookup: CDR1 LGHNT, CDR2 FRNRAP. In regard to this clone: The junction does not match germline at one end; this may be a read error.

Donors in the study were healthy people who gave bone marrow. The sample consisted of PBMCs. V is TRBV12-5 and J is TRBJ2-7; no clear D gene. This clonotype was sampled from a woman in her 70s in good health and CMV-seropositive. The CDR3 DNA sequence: TGTGCTAGGAGAAACTACGAGCAGCACTTC. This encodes CARRNYEQHF.